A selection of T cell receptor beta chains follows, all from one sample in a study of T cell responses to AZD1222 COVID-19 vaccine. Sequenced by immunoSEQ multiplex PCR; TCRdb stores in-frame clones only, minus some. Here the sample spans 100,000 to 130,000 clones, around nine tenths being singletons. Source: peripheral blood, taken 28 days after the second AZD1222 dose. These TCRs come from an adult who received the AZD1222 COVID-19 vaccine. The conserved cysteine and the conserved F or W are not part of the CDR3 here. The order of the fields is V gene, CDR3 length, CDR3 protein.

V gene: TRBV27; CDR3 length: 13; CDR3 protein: ASSPSPGRGGEQY
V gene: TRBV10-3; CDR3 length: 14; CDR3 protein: AISESEGAGSTEAF
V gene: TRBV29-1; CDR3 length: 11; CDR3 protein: SSLEEGRREQY
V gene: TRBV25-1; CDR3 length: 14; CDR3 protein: ASSEPMGQGADEAF
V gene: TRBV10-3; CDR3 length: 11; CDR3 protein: AISDWKNTEAF
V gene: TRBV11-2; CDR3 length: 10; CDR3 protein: ASSRNTGELF
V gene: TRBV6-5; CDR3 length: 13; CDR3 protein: ASTRDRVTVSPLH
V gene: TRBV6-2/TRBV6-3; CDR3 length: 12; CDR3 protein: ASSSNLLLYGYT
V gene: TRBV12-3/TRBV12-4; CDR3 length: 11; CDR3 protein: ASSLGGANVLT
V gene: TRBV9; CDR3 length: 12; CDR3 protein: ASSAPGTRETQY
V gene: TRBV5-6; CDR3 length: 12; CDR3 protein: ASSDRQRDYGYT
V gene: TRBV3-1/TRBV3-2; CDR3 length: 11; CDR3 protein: ASSPTGNTEAF
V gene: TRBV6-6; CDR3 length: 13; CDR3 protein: ASSFYVEGSEPQH
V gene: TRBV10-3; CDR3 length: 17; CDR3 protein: AISESGVSRTGRNQPQH
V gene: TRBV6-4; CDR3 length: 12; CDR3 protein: ASSDSRVGEKLF
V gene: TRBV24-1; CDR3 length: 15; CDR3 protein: ATSGLQGAYSNQPQH
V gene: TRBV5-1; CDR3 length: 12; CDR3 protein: ASSYLFGGGEQY
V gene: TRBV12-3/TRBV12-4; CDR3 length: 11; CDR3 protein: ASSFRRYNEQF
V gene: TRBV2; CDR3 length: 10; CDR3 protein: ASAGDGKEAF
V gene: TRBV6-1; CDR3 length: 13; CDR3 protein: ASSEEAGRQETQY
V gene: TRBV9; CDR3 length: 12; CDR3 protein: ASSVSDRDNEQF
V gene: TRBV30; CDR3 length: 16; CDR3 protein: AWSEPRTGGLYNSPLH
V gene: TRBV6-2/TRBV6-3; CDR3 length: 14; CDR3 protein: ASSYELGGSNYGYT
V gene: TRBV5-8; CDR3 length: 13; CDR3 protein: ASSLGQGGAYEQY
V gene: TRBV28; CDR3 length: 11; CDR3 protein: ASSSGAFYEQY
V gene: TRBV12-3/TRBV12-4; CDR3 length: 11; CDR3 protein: ASNLDGYNEQF
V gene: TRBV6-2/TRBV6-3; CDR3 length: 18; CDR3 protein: ASSYRLGFWDYTYQETQY
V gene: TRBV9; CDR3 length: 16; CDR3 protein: ASNGAVRTQSSYNEQF
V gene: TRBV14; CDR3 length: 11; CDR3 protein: ASSQAGADTQY
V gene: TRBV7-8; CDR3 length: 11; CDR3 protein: ASSLEQSGRAF
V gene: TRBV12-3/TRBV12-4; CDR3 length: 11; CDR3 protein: ASSFSGGDGYT
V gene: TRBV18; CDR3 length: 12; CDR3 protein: ASSRTGVEGEQY
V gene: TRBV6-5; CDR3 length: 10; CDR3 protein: ASSYTMGKAF
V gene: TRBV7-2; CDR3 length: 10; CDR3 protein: ASSEGNQPQH
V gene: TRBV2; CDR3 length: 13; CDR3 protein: ASSDRAGDTGELF
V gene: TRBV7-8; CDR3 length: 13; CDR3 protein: ASSLGRTGGEKLF
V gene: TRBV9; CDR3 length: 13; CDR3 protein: ASSAGGPAYNEQF
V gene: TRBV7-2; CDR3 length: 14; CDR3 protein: ASSHLGTGFTYEQY
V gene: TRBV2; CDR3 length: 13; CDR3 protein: ASSAEFSGANVLT
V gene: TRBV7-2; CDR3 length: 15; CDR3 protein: ASSPNPSGGAYNEQF
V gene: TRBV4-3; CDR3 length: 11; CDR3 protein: ASSPSGDYEQY
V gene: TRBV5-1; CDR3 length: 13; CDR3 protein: ASSLDGTRGAEQY
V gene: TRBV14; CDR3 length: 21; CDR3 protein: ASSQDEGDPDRGLRVLDNEQF
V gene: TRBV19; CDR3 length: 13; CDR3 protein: ASSGSGGYSYEQY
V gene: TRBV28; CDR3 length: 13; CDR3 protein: ASSSPRTGGTEAF
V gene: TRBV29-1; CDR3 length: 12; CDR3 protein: SAVGTGVGYEQY
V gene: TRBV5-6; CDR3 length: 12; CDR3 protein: ASSLGGADYGYT
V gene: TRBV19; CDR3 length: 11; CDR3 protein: ASSIQGAYGYT
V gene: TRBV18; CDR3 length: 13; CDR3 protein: ASSPQGKNSYEQY
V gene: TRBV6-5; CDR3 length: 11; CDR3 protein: ASSYRGRAEQY